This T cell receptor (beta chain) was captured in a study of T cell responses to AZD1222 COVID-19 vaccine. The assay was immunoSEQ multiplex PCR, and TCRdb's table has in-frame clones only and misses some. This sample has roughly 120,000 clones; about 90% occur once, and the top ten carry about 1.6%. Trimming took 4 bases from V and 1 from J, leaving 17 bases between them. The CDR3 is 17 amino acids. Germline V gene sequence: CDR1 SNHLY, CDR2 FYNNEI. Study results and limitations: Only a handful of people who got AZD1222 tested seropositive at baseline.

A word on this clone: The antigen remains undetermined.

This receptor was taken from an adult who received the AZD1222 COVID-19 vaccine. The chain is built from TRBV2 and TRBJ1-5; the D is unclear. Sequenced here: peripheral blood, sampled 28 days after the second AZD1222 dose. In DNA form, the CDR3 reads TGTGCCAGCAGTGCTTGGAACGGGGTGTTAAGCAATCAGCCCCAGCATTTT. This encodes CASSAWNGVLSNQPQHF. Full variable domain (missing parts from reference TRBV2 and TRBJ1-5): EPEVTQTPSHQVTQMGQEVILRCVPISNHLYFYWYRQILGQKVEFLVSFYNNEISEKSEIFDDQFSVERPDGSNFTLKIRSTKLEDSAMYFCASSAWNGVLSNQPQHFGDGTRLSIL.